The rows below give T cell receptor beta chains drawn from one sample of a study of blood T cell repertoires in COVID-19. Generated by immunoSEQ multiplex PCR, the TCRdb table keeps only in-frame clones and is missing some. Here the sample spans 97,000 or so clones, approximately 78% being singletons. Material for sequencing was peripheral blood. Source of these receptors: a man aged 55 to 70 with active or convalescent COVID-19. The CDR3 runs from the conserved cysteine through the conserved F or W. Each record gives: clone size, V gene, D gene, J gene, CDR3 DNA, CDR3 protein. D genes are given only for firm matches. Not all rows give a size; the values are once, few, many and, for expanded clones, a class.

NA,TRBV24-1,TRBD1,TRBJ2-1,TGTGCCACCAGCGGGGACAGGGCTTACAATGAGCAGTTCTTC,CATSGDRAYNEQFF
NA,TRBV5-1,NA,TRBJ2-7,TGCGCCAGCAGCTTAGGGGCGGGATTCTACGAGCAGTACTTC,CASSLGAGFYEQYF
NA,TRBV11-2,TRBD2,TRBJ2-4,TGTGCCAGCAGCTTAAGGGGAGGGTCAAACATTCAGTACTTC,CASSLRGGSNIQYF
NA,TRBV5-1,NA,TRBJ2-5,TGCGCCAGCAGCTTTCTACAGGGAAGGGAGACCCAGTACTTC,CASSFLQGRETQYF
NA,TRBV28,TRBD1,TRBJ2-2,TGTGCCAGCAGTCTACAGGGGTGGTCCGGGGAGCTGTTTTTT,CASSLQGWSGELFF
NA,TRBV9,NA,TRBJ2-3,TGTGCCAGCAGCCCTTGGGGGGGCACAGATACGCAGTATTTT,CASSPWGGTDTQYF
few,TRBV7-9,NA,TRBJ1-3,TGTGCCAGCAGCCCTAGGGGGAGCTCTGGAAACACCATATATTTT,CASSPRGSSGNTIYF
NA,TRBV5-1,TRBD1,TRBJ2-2,TGCGCCAGCAGCGGGACAGGGGGTAACACCGGGGAGCTGTTTTTT,CASSGTGGNTGELFF
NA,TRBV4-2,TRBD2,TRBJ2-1,TGTGCCAGCAGCCCCTCACTGAGCGGGAGCTCCTACAATGAGCAGTTCTTC,CASSPSLSGSSYNEQFF
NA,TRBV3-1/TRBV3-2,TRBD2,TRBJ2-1,TGTGCCAGCAGCCAAGGACTAGCGGGACACAATGAGCAGTTCTTC,CASSQGLAGHNEQFF
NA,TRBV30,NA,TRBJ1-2,TGTGCCTGGCAGGATTTGAACTATGGCTACACCTTC,CAWQDLNYGYTF
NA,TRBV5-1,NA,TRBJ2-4,TGCGCCAGCAGCTTGAACTCCCAGACAGTGGCCAAAAACATTCAGTACTTC,CASSLNSQTVAKNIQYF
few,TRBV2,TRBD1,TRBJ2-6,TGTGCCAGCGGGACAGATTTTGGGGCCAACGTCCTGACTTTC,CASGTDFGANVLTF
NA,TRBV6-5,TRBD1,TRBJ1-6,TGTGCCAGCAAGTCGGACAGGGTTGATTCACCCCTCCACTTT,CASKSDRVDSPLHF
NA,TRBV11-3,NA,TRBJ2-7,TGTGCCAGCAGCAGGGACACGGCCTACGAGCAGTACTTC,CASSRDTAYEQYF
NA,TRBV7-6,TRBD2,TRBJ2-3,TGTGCCAGCAGCTTAGGCGGGAGGGACACAGATACGCAGTATTTT,CASSLGGRDTDTQYF
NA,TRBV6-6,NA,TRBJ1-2,TGTGCCAGCAGTTACCCCCCAGGGGTATCCCATGGCTACACCTTC,CASSYPPGVSHGYTF
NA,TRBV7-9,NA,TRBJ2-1,TGTGCCAGCAGCTTTATTAATAATGAGCAGTTCTTC,CASSFINNEQFF
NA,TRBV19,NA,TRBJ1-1,TGTGCCAGTAGTATAGGACACAACACTGAAGCTTTCTTT,CASSIGHNTEAFF
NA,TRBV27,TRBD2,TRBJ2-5,TGTGCCAGCAGGTCTCTAGCGGGGTTATCGGAGACCCAGTACTTC,CASRSLAGLSETQYF
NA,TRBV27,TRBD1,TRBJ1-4,TGTGCCAGCAGTTCGACAGGGGGTAAACTGTTTTTT,CASSSTGGKLFF
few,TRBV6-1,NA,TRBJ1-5,TGTGCCAGCAGTGAAGCGCTTCAGGGTAGTCAGCCCCAGCATTTT,CASSEALQGSQPQHF
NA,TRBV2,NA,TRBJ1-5,TGTGCCAGCAGTTCAGGGGCAGGGATAACCGATCAGCCCCAGCATTTT,CASSSGAGITDQPQHF
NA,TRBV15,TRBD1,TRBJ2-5,TGTGCCACCAGCAGAGATCCGGGACAGAAAGAGACCCAGTACTTC,CATSRDPGQKETQYF
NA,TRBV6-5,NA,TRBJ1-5,TGTGCCAGCAGTTACTCGAGGTACAGCAATCAGCCCCAGCATTTT,CASSYSRYSNQPQHF
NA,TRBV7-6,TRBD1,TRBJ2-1,TGTGCCAGCAGCTTAAGGGGACGGGACAGGGCTTTAAATGAGCAGTTCTTC,CASSLRGRDRALNEQFF
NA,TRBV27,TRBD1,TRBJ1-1,TGTGCCAGCAGCTCAACAGGGGACACTGAAGCTTTCTTT,CASSSTGDTEAFF
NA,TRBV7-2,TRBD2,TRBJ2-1,TGTGCCAGCAGCTTATGGGGCGGTGGGCTAGCGGGAGGGAATGAGCAGTTCTTC,CASSLWGGGLAGGNEQFF
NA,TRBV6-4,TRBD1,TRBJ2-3,TGTGCCAGCAGTGACGAGACAGGGGGACCAGATACGCAGTATTTT,CASSDETGGPDTQYF
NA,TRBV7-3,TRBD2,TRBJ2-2,TGTGCCAGCGCGGGAGGGTCGACCGGGGAGCTGTTTTTT,CASAGGSTGELFF
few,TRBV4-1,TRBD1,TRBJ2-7,TGCGCCAGCAGCCAACGGACAGGGGTATACGAGCAGTACTTC,CASSQRTGVYEQYF
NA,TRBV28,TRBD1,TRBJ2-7,TGTGCCAGCAGAACCGGGACAGGGCCCTACGAGCAGTACTTC,CASRTGTGPYEQYF
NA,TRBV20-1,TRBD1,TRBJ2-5,TGCAGTGCTAGTCTCATAGGGGGCGCGGAGACCCAGTACTTC,CSASLIGGAETQYF
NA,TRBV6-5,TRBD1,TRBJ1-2,TGTGCCAGCAGTTACGACAGGGGGTACGGCTACACCTTC,CASSYDRGYGYTF
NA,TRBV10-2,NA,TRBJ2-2,TGCGCCAGCAGACAGCAGGAGAACACCGGGGAGCTGTTTTTT,CASRQQENTGELFF
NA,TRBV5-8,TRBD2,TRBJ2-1,TGTGCCAGCAGCCTTCCCGGGACTAGTCTTAATGAGCAGTTCTTC,CASSLPGTSLNEQFF
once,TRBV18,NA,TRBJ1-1,TGTGCCAGCTCACCACCGAGGGCCTCGAACACTGAAGCTTTCTTT,CASSPPRASNTEAFF
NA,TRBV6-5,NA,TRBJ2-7,TGTGCCAGCAGTTACTTGGAGGGGGCGGGGTACGAGCAGTACTTC,CASSYLEGAGYEQYF
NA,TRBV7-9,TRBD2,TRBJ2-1,TGTGCCAGCAGGCATCCGGGACTAGCGGGAGTTGAGCAGTTCTTC,CASRHPGLAGVEQFF
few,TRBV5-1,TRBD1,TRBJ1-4,TGCGCCAGCAGCCCCTGGACAGGGAGCAATGAAAAACTGTTTTTT,CASSPWTGSNEKLFF
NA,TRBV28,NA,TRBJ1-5,TGTGCCAGCAGCCTTGACAGTGGGAATCAGCCCCAGCATTTT,CASSLDSGNQPQHF
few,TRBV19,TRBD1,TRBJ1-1,TGTGCCAGTAGTATGGGACAGCTTAACACTGAAGCTTTCTTT,CASSMGQLNTEAFF
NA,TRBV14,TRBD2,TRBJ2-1,TGTGCCAGCAGCCAAGAGAACCTAGCGGGATTCTCGCATGAGCAGTTCTTC,CASSQENLAGFSHEQFF
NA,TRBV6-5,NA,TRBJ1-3,TGTGCCAGCAGTCCTGCAGGGATCGGAAACACCATATATTTT,CASSPAGIGNTIYF
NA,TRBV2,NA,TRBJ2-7,TGTGCCAGCAGCCCTACGAACTGGCGGGAAGACGAGCAGTACTTC,CASSPTNWREDEQYF
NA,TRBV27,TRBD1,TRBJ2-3,TGTGCCAGCAGTTTATGGGCAGGGGGCTCAGATACGCAGTATTTT,CASSLWAGGSDTQYF
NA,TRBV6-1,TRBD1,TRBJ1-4,TGTGCCAGCAGTGAAGGGGCAGGGGGCGGTTCAAAACTGTTTTTT,CASSEGAGGGSKLFF
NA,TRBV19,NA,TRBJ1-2,TGTGCCAGTCGGTTAGGGGGAAATGGCTACACCTTC,CASRLGGNGYTF
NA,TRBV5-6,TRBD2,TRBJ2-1,TGTGCCAGCAGCCGCCGCGGGACTAGCGGGAGGGGCGAGCAGTTCTTC,CASSRRGTSGRGEQFF
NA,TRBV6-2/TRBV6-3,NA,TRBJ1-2,TGTGCCAGCAGTTTACAGGGCACCTATGGCTACACCTTC,CASSLQGTYGYTF
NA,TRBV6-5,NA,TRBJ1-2,TGTGCCAGCAGCAAGTCAACAGGGTTGAGCGGCTACACCTTC,CASSKSTGLSGYTF
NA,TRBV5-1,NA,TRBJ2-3,TGCGCCAGCAGCTTGGTTGTAGGGGCCACAGATACGCAGTATTTT,CASSLVVGATDTQYF
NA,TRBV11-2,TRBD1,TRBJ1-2,TGTGCCAGCAGCCCGGACAGGGTTAACTATGGCTACACCTTC,CASSPDRVNYGYTF
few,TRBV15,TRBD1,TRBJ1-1,TGTGCCACCAGCAGAGATGGGACAGGGGTGGGAGTGGGGAACACTGAAGCTTTCTTT,CATSRDGTGVGVGNTEAFF
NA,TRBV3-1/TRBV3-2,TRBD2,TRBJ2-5,TGTGCCAGCAGCCAATTCGGACTAGCGGGAGAGACCCAGTACTTC,CASSQFGLAGETQYF